This is a list of T cell receptor beta chains from one sample in a study of T cell changes during pregnancy in multiple sclerosis. Data came from immunoSEQ multiplex PCR; TCRdb stores just in-frame clones and leaves some out. This sample has about 73,000 clones, with 90% found just once. Source: peripheral blood, taken after pregnancy. The receptor source for this set is a female donor in good health, enrolled as a control in a pregnancy study. The CDR3 runs from the conserved cysteine through the conserved F or W.

V	J	CDR3
TRBV4-1	TRBJ2-3	CASSHLRTSGNPSTDTQYF
TRBV18	TRBJ2-4	CASSSLQGAKNIQYF
TRBV10-3	TRBJ2-3	CAISAVGGFTDTQYF
TRBV7-6	TRBJ2-3	CASSLDSGRATDTQYF
TRBV6-1	TRBJ2-2	CAGGRDRATGELFF
TRBV25-1	TRBJ1-2	CASWGTPNYGYTF
TRBV9	TRBJ2-7	CASSVASGRTYEQYF
TRBV9	TRBJ1-1	CASSVVGTGRTEAFF
TRBV5-1	TRBJ2-7	CASSGGLAGTEQYF
TRBV6-5	TRBJ1-3	CASSYSSGALGNTIYF
TRBV11-2	TRBJ1-1	CASSLSPSNTEAFF
TRBV5-4	TRBJ1-3	CASSSSRDRGRNTIYF
TRBV28	TRBJ2-5	CASGVAGQGETQYF
TRBV9	TRBJ1-3	CASSAGGGNSGNTIYF
TRBV7-2	TRBJ1-3	CASAPRVGNTIYF
TRBV4-2	TRBJ2-1	CASSQDAASGYLNEQFF
TRBV27	TRBJ1-1	CASSPGGHKVAEAFF
TRBV6-1	TRBJ1-6	CASQGTGDYSPLHF
TRBV25-1	TRBJ1-1	CASSKGDRASTEAFF
TRBV10-3	TRBJ1-3	CAMAGQGGNTIYF
TRBV5-1	TRBJ1-5	CASSLSSGGYQPQHF
TRBV5-4	TRBJ1-2	CASSGTQGGGYTF
TRBV7-8	TRBJ2-1	CASSSVERESRWDEQFF
TRBV30	TRBJ2-7	CAWSASGGITYQQYF
TRBV13	TRBJ1-4	CASSSGTGAEKLFF
TRBV11-3	TRBJ2-7	CASSLVITDSYEQYF
TRBV27	TRBJ2-1	CASTRLAGLSYNEQFF
TRBV30	TRBJ2-3	CAWSVRTSGTDTQYF
TRBV5-1	TRBJ1-1	CASSLGDREFAEAFF
TRBV7-7	TRBJ2-5	CASSYRGGSLETQYF
TRBV5-5	TRBJ1-1	CASSLGPNTEAFF